The 13 T cell receptor beta chains listed next were all sequenced from one sample in a study of cytomegalovirus exposure and HLA in healthy donors. PCR was performed using 60 Vbeta and 13 Jbeta primers. Clones were read by immunoSEQ multiplex PCR, and TCRdb kept only the in-frame ones, dropping some. The sample shows about 160,000 clones, approximately 83% of them seen only once. Sequenced material: PBMCs. The receptors shown here come from a boy younger than 10 in good health and CMV-seronegative.

The chain uses TRBV4-3 and TRBJ2-3, with TRBD2 matching over 8 bases. The CDR3 is 18 residues long. CDR1 is LGHNA, CDR2 YSLEER, per germline. After removal of 0 bases from V and 0 bases from J, the junction contained 8 bases not matched to a gene. CDR3 loop: CASSQDVLAGSSTDTQYF. The DNA for the CDR3 is TGCGCCAGCAGCCAAGATGTCCTAGCGGGCAGTAGCACAGATACGCAGTATTTT.

The chain uses TRBV2 and TRBJ2-5; 9 positions match TRBD2. The trim removed 0 bases at V and 2 bases at J, leaving 7 bases unmatched. CDR3 length equals 17 residues. Germline V gives CDR1 SNHLY, CDR2 FYNNEI. The CDR3 sequence is CASSEAVGGGEQETQYF. The CDR3 DNA reads TGTGCCAGCAGTGAAGCGGTGGGCGGGGGGGAACAAGAGACCCAGTACTTC.

The V and J genes are TRBV30 and TRBJ1-1; no clear D. The length of the CDR3 is 13 residues. V was cut by 0 bases and J by 2 bases, with 7 bases left in between. CDR1 is GTSNPN and CDR2 is SVGIG in the germline V gene (reference sequence). CDR3 in amino acids: CAWSVLANTEAFF. CDR3 in DNA: TGTGCCTGGAGTGTATTAGCAAACACTGAAGCTTTCTTT. Full variable domain (remainder filled in from reference TRBV30 and TRBJ1-1): SQTIHQWPATLVQPVGSPLSLECTVEGTSNPNLYWYRQAAGRGLQLLFYSVGIGQISSEVPQNLSASRPQDRQFILSSKKLLLSDSGFYLCAWSVLANTEAFFGQGTRLTVV.

There are a few counts of this clone. The CDR3 region has the DNA TGTGCCAGCAGCTTGGTTGCGGCGGCCTACGAGCAGTACGTC. Amino acid sequence: CASSLVAAAYEQYV. The chain uses TRBV5-6 and TRBJ2-7, with D uncertain. V was clipped by 0 bases and J by 2 bases, with 9 bases between them. Looked up from germline, CDR1 is SGHDT and CDR2 is YYEEEE. The CDR3 length is 14 residues.

Here the CDR3 DNA reads TGTGCCAGCAGTTACTCAGCAAACACTGAAGCTTTCTTT. As protein: CASSYSANTEAFF. The chain carries TRBV6-6 and TRBJ1-1; D remains ambiguous. The germline V gene encodes CDR1 MNHNY and CDR2 SVGAGI (reference sequence). The CDR3 spans 13 residues. The V end was cut by 0 bases, the J end by 2 bases, with 4 bases between.

The V call is TRBV5-4, the J call TRBJ2-3, with unresolved D. Trimming shortened V by 0 bases and J by 0 bases, and 8 bases separated the two germline ends. In germline, CDR1 is SGHNT, CDR2 YYREEE (reference sequence). CDR3 length: 15 amino acids. This chain's CDR3 is CASSLDGSSTDTQYF. The CDR3 DNA follows: TGTGCCAGCAGCTTGGATGGCTCTAGCACAGATACGCAGTATTTT.

The gene calls are TRBV7-2 and TRBJ1-4, with D unresolved. This CDR3 region has 15 residues. V lost 5 bases and J lost 0, with 10 bases in between. CDR1 SGHTA and CDR2 FQGNSA come from the germline V gene. CDR3: CASSIYHATNEKLFF. The DNA for the CDR3 is TGTGCCAGCAGCATCTACCATGCAACTAATGAAAAACTGTTTTTT.

The J gene is TRBJ1-1, the V gene TRBV19; possibly TRBD1 for D (5 bases). Trimming removed 9 bases at V and 4 bases at J, with 12 bases between. This CDR3 spans 12 amino acids. From germline, CDR1 is LNHDA and CDR2 SQIVND (reference sequence). CDR3 nucleotides: TGTGCCAGCACTGGGGGGGGCACTGAAGCTTTCTTT. It translates to CASTGGGTEAFF.

Here the CDR3 reads CASSSGGQGAPGYTF. In DNA form, the CDR3 reads TGTGCCAGCAGTTCGGGGGGACAGGGGGCGCCTGGCTACACCTTC. The V gene is TRBV6-1, the J gene TRBJ1-2, with TRBD1 matching 12 bases. CDR1 and CDR2 from the germline V gene are MNHNS and SASEGT. The CDR3 runs 15 residues. Trimming cost V 5 bases and J 7 bases; bases outside gene matches: 8.

The genes are TRBV2 and TRBJ2-7; a weak D match, TRBD2 (6 bases). The V end was cut by 3 bases, the J end by 6 bases, with 18 bases between. Germline V gene data show CDR1 as SNHLY and CDR2 as FYNNEI. The CDR3 length is 15 residues. CDR3 protein: CASSEVGGNLAEQYF. CDR3 in DNA: TGTGCCAGCAGTGAGGTCGGCGGGAACCTGGCCGAGCAGTACTTC.

The V and J genes are TRBV4-1 and TRBJ2-7; 11 nucleotides line up with TRBD1. Germline V lookup: CDR1 MGHRA, CDR2 YSYEKL. The CDR3 contains 14 residues. After removal of 4 bases from V and 2 bases from J, the junction contained 1 base not matched to a gene. This CDR3 is CASSLGQGAYEQYF. In DNA form, the CDR3 reads TGCGCCAGCAGCCTGGGACAGGGGGCCTACGAGCAGTACTTC.

The chain employs TRBV27 and TRBJ1-1; perhaps TRBD1 as D (5 bases). With 3 bases removed from V and 4 bases from J, the gap between germline ends came to 12 bases. Germline loops: CDR1 MNHEY, CDR2 SMNVEV (reference sequence). This CDR3 has 14 amino acids. Here the CDR3 reads CASSFDGRGTEAFF. The CDR3 coding sequence is TGTGCCAGCAGTTTCGACGGTAGGGGCACTGAAGCTTTCTTT.

V usage is TRBV4-3 and J usage is TRBJ2-1; 7 bases are a match to TRBD2. The CDR3 is 14 residues long. Germline loops: CDR1 LGHNA, CDR2 YSLEER. The junction had 8 bases not matched to a gene; V was cut back by 4 bases and J by 8 bases. CDR3 nucleotides: TGCGCCAGCAGCCCAACAGCGGGGAGGGATGAGCAGTTCTTC. Protein: CASSPTAGRDEQFF.